This is a list of T cell receptor beta chains from one sample in a study of T cells after yellow fever vaccination. TCRdb processed the 5' RACE reads anew with MiXCR; each CDR3 protein has one entry. The sample yields roughly 120,000 distinct CDR3 sequences, around 7.7% seen once. Sequencing used CD4+ T cells sorted from PBMCs, obtained less than 11 days after the first yellow fever vaccination. The receptor source for this set is a man aged 18 to 29 who received the YFV17D yellow fever vaccine. Each CDR3 is given with its conserved first and last residue. The order of the fields is CDR3 DNA, CDR3 protein, clone size, V gene, D gene, J gene. A D gene is named only where the DNA matches it firmly. Clone size is not always given. Where it is, it says once, few, many or a class for expanded clones.

TGTGCCAGCAGCACGGGACTAGCGGGGACTCGGACCCAGTACTTC,CASSTGLAGTRTQYF,many,TRBV6-2/TRBV6-3,TRBD2,TRBJ2-5
TGCGCCAGCAGCTTGGCAAGCCTGCGGGAGCAGTACTTC,CASSLASLREQYF,many,TRBV5-1,NA,TRBJ2-7
TGTGCCAGCAGCTTAGAGGGCAGGTCCTACGAGCAGTACTTC,CASSLEGRSYEQYF,many,TRBV7-9,NA,TRBJ2-7
TGCAGCGTTAAAGACGGCTACGCCCGCACAGATACGCAGTATTTT,CSVKDGYARTDTQYF,many,TRBV29-1,NA,TRBJ2-3
TGTGCCAGCAGACCCCCTGCGGTGGGGTCCAGGGGCACTGAAGCTTTCTTT,CASRPPAVGSRGTEAFF,many,TRBV7-9,NA,TRBJ1-1
TGCGCCAGCAGCCGGGACACTGAAGCTTTCTTT,CASSRDTEAFF,many,TRBV7-9,NA,TRBJ1-1
TGTGCCAGCTCACAACAGGGGTTGAGGAATGAGCAGTTCTTC,CASSQQGLRNEQFF,many,TRBV18,TRBD1,TRBJ2-1
TGCGCCAGCAGGAATTCCAGGGAAGGGGAGACCCAGTACTTC,CASRNSREGETQYF,many,TRBV5-1,NA,TRBJ2-5
TGTGCCTGGAGCGAAGGAAGTGAAGCTTTCTTT,CAWSEGSEAFF,many,TRBV30,NA,TRBJ1-1
TGTGCCATCAAGTTTGGGGCGGGCACCGGGGAGCTGTTTTTT,CAIKFGAGTGELFF,NA,TRBV10-3,NA,TRBJ2-2
TGTGCCAGCCAACCTCCGGGAAGCCAGCAGTACTTC,CASQPPGSQQYF,many,TRBV2,NA,TRBJ2-7
TGCAGTGCAGCTAGCGGGGGTTATGAGCAGTTCTTC,CSAASGGYEQFF,many,TRBV20-1,TRBD2,TRBJ2-1
TGTGCCAGCCAAATCCGTGGTACTGGGGCCAACGTCCTGACTTTC,CASQIRGTGANVLTF,few,TRBV12-3/TRBV12-4,NA,TRBJ2-6
TGCGCCAGCAGCTCCGGCAGGGATCCTGGCTACACCTTC,CASSSGRDPGYTF,many,TRBV5-1,NA,TRBJ1-2
TGTGCCAGCAGGAGGGACCTATCCTACGAGCAGTACTTC,CASRRDLSYEQYF,many,TRBV6-2/TRBV6-3,NA,TRBJ2-7
TGTGCCAGCAGGCAGCGGGGGTGGGGGCCCTACGAGCAGTACTTC,CASRQRGWGPYEQYF,NA,TRBV7-2,TRBD2,TRBJ2-7
TGCGCCAGCAGCTTGGTGGGTGACAGGTGGGATACGCAGTATTTT,CASSLVGDRWDTQYF,many,TRBV5-1,NA,TRBJ2-3
TGTGCCAGCAGAGGGACAGGGGTTGGCTATGGCTACACCTTC,CASRGTGVGYGYTF,many,TRBV28,TRBD1,TRBJ1-2
TGCGCCAGCAGTCAATCTCTCGGGCTAGCGGGGGGGTGCACAGATACGCAGTATTTT,CASSQSLGLAGGCTDTQYF,few,TRBV23-1,TRBD2,TRBJ2-3
TGCAGTGCTATCCTCGGACAGGCCCGGGGTCAGCCCCAGCATTTT,CSAILGQARGQPQHF,many,TRBV20-1,TRBD1,TRBJ1-5
TGTGCCAGCAGCGCTATATGGACAGGGAGTGGCACAGATACGCAGTATTTT,CASSAIWTGSGTDTQYF,NA,TRBV9,TRBD1,TRBJ2-3
TGCGCCGGCAGCTTGGCGGCCTTGGGGGAAACCGGGGAGCTGTTTTTT,CAGSLAALGETGELFF,NA,TRBV5-1,NA,TRBJ2-2
TGTGCCACCAGCCGCCAGGGGGTCCCTAATGAAAAACTGTTTTTT,CATSRQGVPNEKLFF,many,TRBV15,TRBD1,TRBJ1-4
TGTGCCAGCAGCTTGGGGCCCGGGCTGGCAGATACGCAGTATTTT,CASSLGPGLADTQYF,many,TRBV5-5,NA,TRBJ2-3
TGTGCCAGCAGCCGGGACAGGGGGGGCTACAATGAGCAGTTCTTC,CASSRDRGGYNEQFF,many,TRBV7-2,TRBD1,TRBJ2-1
TGCGCCAGCAGCCAAGAATCCGGACAGGGGCCTCAGCCCCAGCATTTT,CASSQESGQGPQPQHF,many,TRBV4-3,TRBD1,TRBJ1-5
TGCAGTGCTAGAGATCCACTAGCGGGGGTGTCCTACAATGAGCAGTTCTTC,CSARDPLAGVSYNEQFF,few,TRBV20-1,TRBD2,TRBJ2-1
TGTGCCAGCAGGGAGCGGGGGGCCTACAATGAGCAGTTCTTC,CASRERGAYNEQFF,few,TRBV2,TRBD2,TRBJ2-1
TGTGCCAGCAGCTTGGCGAAGACGAGCCCCACAGATACGCAGTATTTT,CASSLAKTSPTDTQYF,many,TRBV5-4,NA,TRBJ2-3
TGTGCCAGCACCAGGACTAGCGGGGGGGAAGGGGAGCAGTTCTTC,CASTRTSGGEGEQFF,few,TRBV4-2,TRBD2,TRBJ2-1
TGTGCCAGCAGCTCCCAAGTCAATCAGCCCCAGCATTTT,CASSSQVNQPQHF,many,TRBV7-9,NA,TRBJ1-5
TGCGCCAGCAGCTTGGCAGTAGTCATGAACACTGAAGCTTTCTTT,CASSLAVVMNTEAFF,many,TRBV5-1,NA,TRBJ1-1
TGTGCCAGCAGCAGACGACAGGGTGGGCAAGAGACCCAGTACTTC,CASSRRQGGQETQYF,many,TRBV7-2,TRBD1,TRBJ2-5
TGTGCCAGCAGTTACGGGGGGGAGGGAGAGACCCAGTACTTC,CASSYGGEGETQYF,many,TRBV6-2/TRBV6-3,TRBD2,TRBJ2-5
TGTGCCACCAGCGTACAGGGTTGGGATTCACCCCTCCACTTT,CATSVQGWDSPLHF,many,TRBV15,NA,TRBJ1-6
TGCGCCAGCCGTGTGCCACCCGACGGGGAGCTGTTTTTT,CASRVPPDGELFF,many,TRBV5-1,NA,TRBJ2-2
TGTGCCAGCAGTCTCCGACAGGCCGACGAGCAGTACTTC,CASSLRQADEQYF,many,TRBV2,NA,TRBJ2-7
TGTGCCAGCAGTCGCCTTTACACCTACGAGCAGTACTTC,CASSRLYTYEQYF,many,TRBV27,NA,TRBJ2-7
TGTGCCAGCACCCGTGGGGTCACTGACACCTTC,CASTRGVTDTF,many,TRBV12-3/TRBV12-4,NA,TRBJ1-2
TGTGCCAGCAGCCAAGCAGGGGGGAGGGAGACCCAGTACTTC,CASSQAGGRETQYF,many,TRBV3-1,NA,TRBJ2-5
TGTGCCAGCAGTTACCTAGGGAGCTCCTACAATGAGCAGTTCTTC,CASSYLGSSYNEQFF,many,TRBV6-2/TRBV6-3,NA,TRBJ2-1